This T cell receptor (beta chain) was recorded in a study of blood T cells in healthy people across ages. This clonotype was detected only a few times. With a J-beta primer mix and a sample-barcoded 5' primer, a second PCR ran roughly 6 to 11 cycles. TCRdb reprocessed the 5' RACE reads via MiXCR and lists one record per CDR3 protein. The repertoire holds fewer than 900,000 distinct CDR3 sequences, roughly 44% seen once, with about 20% in the top ten. Germline CDR1 and CDR2: SGHDN and FVKESK. This CDR3 contains 16 residues. The ends lost 0 bases at V and 6 bases at J; junction bases unmatched: 10. The sequenced sample was blood. J is TRBJ1-2 and V is TRBV14; 7 nucleotides line up with TRBD1. This TCR came from a woman in her fifties or sixties in good health. CDR3 sequence (DNA): TGTGCCAGCAGCCAAGATCTGAGGGGGCAGGAGAATGGCTACACCTTC. This encodes CASSQDLRGQENGYTF.